The next 23 T cell receptor beta chains were all read from a single sample in a study of tumor-infiltrating lymphocytes in primary liver carcinoma. Between roughly 20 and 31 mg of unsorted bulk tissue served as the source from which RNA and DNA were co-extracted. cDNA specific to TCR beta was made from around 450 ng of total RNA, with a constant-region primer employed for priming. ARM-PCR was slightly modified, and three nested multiplex PCR rounds with it gave rise to the TCR beta libraries. With TRBV1-TRBV30 forward primers and a C-beta reverse primer, the first two PCR rounds were run for around 10 cycles each. TCRdb ran MiXCR on the multiplex PCR reads and lists one entry per CDR3 protein. The sample yields around 56,000 distinct CDR3 sequences, about two thirds seen once. Sequencing input: liver tumor tissue from sampling region 2. Stated subset: tumor region T2, inferior pole. Receptors were obtained from a man aged 35 to 55 with primary liver carcinoma and hepatitis B virus infection.

About this clonotype: A read error may produce the germline difference seen at one junction end. This sequence joins TRBV29-1 and TRBJ2-1, with D maybe TRBD2 (6 bases). Germline values: CDR1 SQVTM, CDR2 ANQGSEA. The CDR3 contains 12 residues. CDR3: CSVHRGGNEQIF. The DNA for the CDR3 is TGCAGCGTTCATCGGGGAGGCAATGAGCAGATCTTC.

This clonotype has more than one count but fewer than ten. The chain uses TRBV6-5 and TRBJ2-5; TRBD1 matches 7 bases. The CDR3 covers 14 residues. Germline loops: CDR1 MNHEY, CDR2 SVGAGI. J gave up 3 bases and V 6 bases, and 7 bases lay outside the gene matches. CDR3 coding DNA: TGTGCCAGCAGCCAACAGGGGTGGGAAGAGACCCAGTACTTC. This gives the protein CASSQQGWEETQYF.

This chain uses TRBV6-2 or TRBV6-3 with TRBJ2-7; weak D call: TRBD1 (6 bases). Germline V gives CDR1 MNHEY, CDR2 SVGEGT. The CDR3 totals 14 residues. V was cut by 10 bases and J by 5 bases, with 21 bases left in between. CDR3 sequence: CANSLRNRAHEQYF. DNA of the CDR3: TGTGCCAACAGCCTCCGGAACAGGGCCCACGAGCAGTACTTC.

This sequence joins TRBV28 and TRBJ1-2; D is perhaps TRBD1 (6 bases). Germline CDR1 reads MDHEN; CDR2 reads SYDVKM. V shed 3 bases and J shed 7 bases, with 12 bases lying between them. There are 13 residues in the CDR3. The CDR3 sequence is CASSLEGDCGYTF. The CDR3 DNA follows: TGTGCCAGCAGTTTGGAGGGGGATTGTGGCTACACCTTC.

This clonotype was counted a few times. The gene calls are TRBV4-2 and TRBJ2-3; 9 bases map to TRBD2. Germline V gene sequence: CDR1 LGHNA, CDR2 YNFKEQ. This CDR3 is built from 14 residues. DNA of the CDR3: TGTGTCAGTAGCCAAGAGACTAGCGGAGATACGCAGTATTTT. Amino acids: CVSSQETSGDTQYF.

Notes on this clonotype: Relative to the germline gene, one junction end is altered; a read error may explain this. This rearrangement joins TRBV6-6 to TRBJ2-7; D remains ambiguous. The CDR3 has 15 amino acids. Germline V gene data show CDR1 as MNHNY and CDR2 as SVGAGI (reference sequence). This chain's CDR3 is CASSYSGKPTYEQCF. For the CDR3, the DNA is TGTGCCAGCAGTTACTCTGGGAAACCTACCTACGAGCAGTGCTTC.

Regarding this clonotype: At one end the junction does not follow the germline gene, possibly because of a read error. J is TRBJ2-3 and V is TRBV4-2; no firm D call. Germline V gives CDR1 LGHNA, CDR2 YNFKEQ. The CDR3 sequence is 16 residues long. The CDR3 here is CANSQETAPRVDTQYF. The DNA for the CDR3 is TGTGCCAACAGCCAGGAGACCGCTCCCCGGGTTGATACACAGTATTTT.

The V and J genes are TRBV12-3 or TRBV12-4 and TRBJ2-7; D perhaps matches TRBD1 (6 bases). Trimming stripped 3 bases from V and 7 bases from J, with 10 bases between. The CDR3 length is 12 residues. CDR3 residues: CASSFSRGEQYF. CDR3 nucleotide sequence: TGTGCCAGCAGTTTCTCCAGGGGAGAGCAGTACTTC.

The J gene is TRBJ1-5, the V gene TRBV6-2 or TRBV6-3, with D perhaps TRBD1 (5 bases). Germline V gene data show CDR1 as MNHEY and CDR2 as SVGEGT. The CDR3 contains 13 residues. The CDR3 region is CSSSFPQGRTQHF. CDR3 bases: TGTAGCAGCAGTTTCCCGCAGGGACGAACCCAGCATTTT.

The chain uses TRBV12-3 or TRBV12-4 and TRBJ2-1; 10 nucleotides agree with TRBD1. There are 15 residues in the CDR3. Trimming at V came to 7 bases and at J to 8 bases, leaving 11 bases not matched to a gene. The CDR3 DNA follows: TGTGCCAGCAATATGGGGACAGGGGAGTCCTATGAGCAGTTCTTC. Amino acid sequence: CASNMGTGESYEQFF.

A note on this clonotype: Just one base apart from a much larger clone, this may be a read error. The rearrangement uses TRBV5-6 and TRBJ2-7; no clear D gene. Per the germline V gene, CDR1 is SGHDT and CDR2 is YYEEEE. Deletions cut 4 bases from V and 5 bases from J, with 10 bases between. The CDR3 extends over 12 amino acids. CDR3 sequence reads: CASSPGRNEQYF. The CDR3 DNA is TGTGCCAGCAGCCCTGGAAGAAACGAGCAGTACTTC.

Regarding this clonotype: The junction does not match germline at one end; this may be a read error. V and J are TRBV11-2 and TRBJ2-5; 8 nucleotides match TRBD2. Germline values: CDR1 SGHAT, CDR2 FQNNGV. CDR3 length: 16 residues. The CDR3 loop is CASRRTPGGGKEAQYF. CDR3 sequence (DNA): TGTGCCAGCAGACGAACTCCTGGCGGGGGGAAAGAGGCCCAATACTTC.

This clonotype was counted once. Its ends do not fully match the called genes, so a read error is possible. The chain combines TRBV11-2 with TRBJ1-4, with D unresolved. Germline CDR1 reads SGHAT; CDR2 reads FQNNGV. The CDR3 loop spans 16 amino acids. The DNA for the CDR3 is TGTGCTAGCAACAAGACTCCAGGAGGAACAAATGAAACACTGCTTTTT. Protein sequence: CASNKTPGGTNETLLF.

This clonotype was seen repeatedly, ten times or more. The gene calls are TRBV6-2 or TRBV6-3 and TRBJ2-1, with 8 bases lining up with TRBD1. Trimming took 1 base from V and 15 from J; bases not matched to a gene: 11. The CDR3 runs 14 residues. Germline CDR1 MNHEY, CDR2 SVGEGT. This CDR3 reads CASSYFTQGQVPFF. CDR3 DNA sequence: TGTGCCAGCAGTTACTTTACGCAGGGACAGGTCCCGTTCTTC.

This clonotype was recorded once. Just one base apart from a much larger clone, this may be a read error. The chain employs TRBV5-1 and TRBJ1-4; D ambiguous. Germline V gene lookup returns CDR1 SGHRS and CDR2 YFSETQ. This CDR3 has 16 amino acids. The V end was cut by 4 bases, the J end by 4 bases, with 17 bases between. CDR3 sequence: CASSITTGIRNEKLFF. Here the CDR3 DNA reads TGCGCCAGCAGCATCACAACCGGGATCCGTAATGAAAAACTGTTTTTT.

Turning to this clonotype: A junction boundary mismatches the germline segment, possibly from a read error. This chain joins TRBV7-8 and TRBJ2-6; weak D call: TRBD2 (5 bases). Per germline, CDR1 SGHVS and CDR2 FQNEAQ. The CDR3 runs 15 residues. This chain's CDR3 is CVSGRTGSGANVLTF. The CDR3, as DNA: TGTGTCAGCGGCAGAACCGGCTCTGGGGCCAACGTCCTGACTTTC.

J is TRBJ1-2 and V is TRBV11-1; D call uncertain. Germline CDR1 is SGHAT and CDR2 is FQDESV (reference sequence). The CDR3 runs 13 residues. Trimming cost V 3 bases and J 1 base, with 6 bases left between them. As DNA, the CDR3 is TGTGCCAGCAGCTTGGTCTATAACTATGGCTACACCTTC. It yields the protein CASSLVYNYGYTF.

Comments on this clonotype: An end of the junction differs from the germline gene, which may be a read error. The rearrangement joins TRBV5-1 to TRBJ2-1, with 8 bases lining up with TRBD2. The germline gives CDR1 SGHRS, CDR2 YFSETQ. This CDR3 region has 15 residues. CDR3 protein: CASSSRVSGGSERFF. The CDR3 nucleotides are TGCGCCAGCAGCTCACGAGTATCGGGAGGGAGTGAGCGGTTCTTC.

Comment on this clonotype: Mismatch with germline at one junction end may stem from a read error. V gene TRBV12-3 or TRBV12-4 combines with J gene TRBJ2-7; weak D call: TRBD1 (5 bases). The CDR3 covers 12 residues. CDR3 region: CTSRDQGYKQYF. The CDR3 DNA sequence: TGTACCAGCAGAGACCAGGGATACAAACAGTACTTC.

On this clonotype: One end of the junction varies from germline; a read error may be responsible. The chain has TRBV10-1 and TRBJ2-1; tentatively, D is TRBD2 (6 bases). The CDR3 loop spans 14 amino acids. CDR1 and CDR2 (germline): WNHNN, SYGVQD (reference sequence). In nucleotides, the CDR3 is TGCGCCAGCGGTGACGGGACTCTCTACAATGGGCAGTTCTTC. Protein sequence: CASGDGTLYNGQFF.

The table lists this clonotype with many counts. The chain combines TRBV12-3 or TRBV12-4 with TRBJ2-3; weak D call: TRBD2 (5 bases). Trimming left V 4 bases short and J 6 bases short, with 17 bases between. The CDR3 runs 15 residues. CDR3 nucleotide sequence: TGTGCCAGCAGTTCCGACTGGACTGTTGGGGATACGCAGTATTTT. It encodes CASSSDWTVGDTQYF.

On this clonotype: It is likely a read error, because the conserved phenylalanine at the end of the CDR3 is missing. This sequence joins TRBV29-1 and TRBJ1-3; D gene uncertain. The length of the CDR3 is 12 residues. Germline V gene sequence: CDR1 SQVTM, CDR2 ANQGSEA. The V gene lost 8 bases and the J gene lost 3 bases, with 11 bases spanning the gap. The DNA of the CDR3 is TGCAGCATAAAGTTTAGTGGAAACACCATATATATT. Translating it yields CSIKFSGNTIYI.

This chain joins TRBV29-1 and TRBJ2-1, with TRBD2 matching 12 bases. The CDR3 has 16 residues. Germline values: CDR1 SQVTM, CDR2 ANQGSEA. The CDR3 coding sequence is TGCAACGTAGAACCTCTAGCGGGAGGGTTTTACAATGAGCAGTTCTTC. Translating it yields CNVEPLAGGFYNEQFF.